The 25 T cell receptor beta chains presented below share a single source sample, sequenced in a study of spatial heterogeneity in lung cancer. TCRdb itself ran the 5' RACE reads through MiXCR, one entry per CDR3 protein. The profile covers several hundred distinct CDR3 sequences, with roughly half appearing a single time and roughly an eighth taken by the ten largest. The time point: sample taken at primary tumor resection. Sequencing of whole RNA from tumor, nontumor lung or frozen PBMC involved no sorting. The source material was PBMCs, sampled at surgery. The receptors derive from a male donor with early-stage non-small cell lung cancer.

Notes on this clonotype: This beta chain came through as a stray read in a library set up for alpha chains, and its size says little. The CDR3 loop reads CAWSQGGEQYF. The CDR3 nucleotides read TGTGCCTGGAGTCAGGGGGGCGAGCAGTACTTC. The rearrangement uses TRBV30 and TRBJ2-7, with D maybe TRBD1 (7 bases). V was shortened by 2 bases and J by 6 bases, with 8 bases between the two germline ends. The CDR3 has 11 amino acids. Germline values: CDR1 GTSNPN, CDR2 SVGIG (reference sequence).

Concerning this clonotype itself: This beta chain was picked up by a library intended for alpha chains and is off target, so its count carries little meaning. The chain carries TRBV29-1 and TRBJ2-1; TRBD1 agrees at 10 bases. The germline V gene has CDR1 SQVTM and CDR2 ANQGSEA. V lost 7 bases and J lost 9; bases outside the gene matches: 12. The length of the CDR3 is 14 residues. CDR3 residues: CSGRGGQGFGEQFF. In DNA form, the CDR3 reads TGCAGCGGGAGAGGGGGACAGGGGTTTGGTGAGCAGTTCTTC.

Concerning this clonotype itself: This beta chain slipped into a library made for alpha chains as a stray read, so its size is not meaningful. This chain links TRBV7-2 with TRBJ2-3; no firm D call. This CDR3 is built from 13 residues. The germline CDR1 and CDR2 sequences are SGHTA and FQGNSA. V was trimmed by 6 bases and J by 4 bases, leaving 11 bases between them. CDR3 bases: TGTGCCAGCAGTTTTTCCCCGGCAGATACGCAGTATTTT. Protein sequence: CASSFSPADTQYF.

As to this clonotype: With the library built for alpha chains, this beta chain is off target and its frequency is not meaningful. The chain carries TRBV4-1 and TRBJ1-1, with 12 nucleotides matching TRBD1. CDR1 is MGHRA and CDR2 is YSYEKL in the germline V gene. Trimming cost V 6 bases and J 1 base; bases outside gene matches: 3. The CDR3 sequence is 15 residues long. The CDR3, as DNA: TGCGCCAGCAGGCTGGGACAGGGGGCGAACACTGAAGCTTTCTTT. Translation gives CASRLGQGANTEAFF.

This clonotype occurred a few times. This beta chain represents an off-target read in a library built for alpha chains; its size is of limited meaning. The chain joins TRBV10-3 to TRBJ1-1, with 7 positions matching TRBD1. CDR1 is ENHRY and CDR2 is SYGVKD in the germline V gene. Trimming removed 3 bases from V and 3 bases from J; junction bases left unmatched: 4. The CDR3 is made up of 14 amino acids. CDR3 region: CAISDEGAYTEAFF. DNA of the CDR3: TGTGCCATCAGTGATGAGGGGGCGTACACTGAAGCTTTCTTT.

The table lists this clonotype with a few counts. A library made for alpha chains picked up this beta chain off target, so its size means little. The chain recombines TRBV18 with TRBJ2-1, with TRBD2 as a possible D gene (6 bases). The V gene lost 3 bases and the J gene lost 1 base, with 16 bases spanning the gap. The CDR3 contains 17 residues. The germline V gene has CDR1 KGHSH and CDR2 LQKENI. CDR3 coding DNA: TGTGCCAGCTCACCGACCTGGAGGGCGAGGTCCTACAATGAGCAGTTCTTC. Residues: CASSPTWRARSYNEQFF. Complete variable domain (other parts from reference TRBV18 and TRBJ2-1): NAGVMQNPRHLVRRRGQEARLRCSPMKGHSHVYWYRQLPEEGLKFMVYLQKENIIDESGMPKERFSAEFPKEGPSILRIQQVVRGDSAAYFCASSPTWRARSYNEQFFGPGTRLTVL.

With respect to this clonotype: This beta chain turned up in a library designed for alpha chains; as an off-target read, its abundance says little. This sequence joins TRBV20-1 and TRBJ2-7; 8 bases are a match to TRBD2. Germline V gene sequence: CDR1 DFQATT, CDR2 SNEGSKA (reference sequence). With V trimmed by 5 bases and J by 3 bases, 6 bases remained unmatched. This CDR3 contains 13 residues. The CDR3: CSAVRLASYEQYF. CDR3 DNA: TGCAGTGCTGTAAGACTAGCGAGCTACGAGCAGTACTTC.

Regarding this clonotype: This beta chain turned up in a library designed for alpha chains; as an off-target read, its abundance says little. The chain couples TRBV29-1 to TRBJ2-5, with D possibly matching TRBD1 (6 bases). Trimming stripped 8 bases from V and 1 base from J, with 11 bases between. Germline CDR1 SQVTM, CDR2 ANQGSEA. The CDR3 is made up of 12 amino acids. The CDR3 bases are TGCAGCTGGGTAGGGGGCCAAGAGACCCAGTACTTC. Its protein is CSWVGGQETQYF. The full variable domain, completed using reference TRBV29-1 and TRBJ2-5, is SAVISQKPSRDICQRGTSLTIQCQVDSQVTMMFWYRQQPGQSLTLIATANQGSEATYESGFVIDKFPISRPNLTFSTLTVSNMSPEDSSIYLCSWVGGQETQYFGPGTRLLVL.

Comments on this clonotype: Since it is a stray read in a library aimed at alpha chains, this beta chain has a size that is not meaningful. The genes are TRBV20-1 and TRBJ2-3; 14 bases agree with TRBD2. Germline V gives CDR1 DFQATT, CDR2 SNEGSKA (reference sequence). V shed 6 bases, J shed 4 bases, and the junction held 12 bases outside the gene matches. The CDR3 is 17 amino acids. The CDR3, as DNA: TGCAGTGCCCTCCTTACGACTAGCGGGAGGGCCCCAGATACGCAGTATTTT. Protein sequence: CSALLTTSGRAPDTQYF.

Points on this clonotype: This beta chain is an off-target read within a library intended for alpha chains, so its frequency means little. The CDR3 protein is CASSLGGRGETQYF. CDR3 DNA: TGTGCCAGCAGCTTGGGGGGGCGAGGAGAGACCCAGTACTTC. The chain carries TRBV5-6 and TRBJ2-5; TRBD1 is a possible D gene (6 bases). V lost 0 bases and J lost 4, with 10 bases in between. CDR3 size: 14 residues. The germline gives CDR1 SGHDT, CDR2 YYEEEE. Using reference TRBV5-6 and TRBJ2-5 for the parts outside the CDR3, the full variable domain is DAGVTQSPTHLIKTRGQQVTLRCSPKSGHDTVSWYQQALGQGPQFIFQYYEEEERQRGNFPDRFSGHQFPNYSSELNVNALLLGDSALYLCASSLGGRGETQYFGPGTRLLVL.

Comments on this clonotype: In a library made to pick up alpha chains, this beta chain is a stray read with a size that means little. V is TRBV28 and J is TRBJ2-7, with TRBD2 matching 8 bases. The V gene end was trimmed by 8 bases and the J gene end by 1 base; junction bases not matched to a gene: 4. CDR3 length equals 13 residues. The germline CDR1 and CDR2 sequences are MDHEN and SYDVKM. The CDR3 spells CASGLAGSYEQYF. The CDR3 DNA reads TGTGCCAGCGGGTTAGCGGGATCCTACGAGCAGTACTTC.

In the case of this clonotype: This beta chain is an off-target read within a library intended for alpha chains, so its frequency means little. The chain joins TRBV28 to TRBJ2-1, with 11 bases lining up with TRBD2. Germline V gene data show CDR1 as MDHEN and CDR2 as SYDVKM. The CDR3 is made up of 16 amino acids. V lost 3 bases, J lost 7 bases, and 8 bases stayed unmatched. As DNA, the CDR3 is TGTGCCAGCAGTTTTGGAACTAGCGGGAGAACAAATGAGCAGTTCTTC. It is translated as CASSFGTSGRTNEQFF.

In regard to this clonotype: This beta chain is a stray sequence in a library constructed for alpha chains; its clone size is not meaningful. V gene TRBV9 combines with J gene TRBJ2-1, with TRBD1 matching over 8 bases. The junction had 12 bases not matched to a gene; V was cut back by 3 bases and J by 7 bases. Germline values: CDR1 SGDLS, CDR2 YYNGEE. The CDR3 is 16 amino acids. CDR3 protein: CASSAWTGKKGNEQFF. CDR3 in DNA: TGTGCCAGCAGCGCATGGACAGGGAAAAAGGGGAATGAGCAGTTCTTC.

A remark on this clonotype: With the library built for alpha chains, this beta chain is off target and its frequency is not meaningful. The V gene is TRBV29-1, the J gene TRBJ2-1; 8 bases fit TRBD2. Germline lookup yields CDR1 SQVTM and CDR2 ANQGSEA. The trim removed 6 bases at V and 7 bases at J, leaving 14 bases unmatched. This CDR3 is built from 15 residues. CDR3 DNA sequence: TGCAGCGTGTCTGATAGGGGCGGGAGGATAAATGAGCAGTTCTTC. Translating it yields CSVSDRGGRINEQFF.

Comment on this clonotype: This beta chain appears as a stray read in a library generated for alpha chains; its size is not informative. This chain connects TRBV9 to TRBJ2-3; D unclear. Germline values: CDR1 SGDLS, CDR2 YYNGEE. Trimming removed 2 bases at V and 4 bases at J, with 11 bases between. CDR3 size: 14 residues. The CDR3 reads CASSVGTPADTQYF. For the CDR3, the DNA is TGTGCCAGCAGCGTGGGTACACCCGCAGATACGCAGTATTTT.

In this sample, this clonotype turned up a few times. This beta chain slipped into a library made for alpha chains as a stray read, so its size is not meaningful. The chain uses TRBV19 and TRBJ2-7, with D hard to call. This CDR3 spans 14 amino acids. Germline V gene data show CDR1 as LNHDA and CDR2 as SQIVND (reference sequence). Between the trimmed V and J ends, which lost 9 bases and 3 bases, there was a span of 18 bases. The CDR3 DNA is TGTGCCAGCAAACCAAGGCCCCTCGGCTACGAGCAGTACTTC. Protein product: CASKPRPLGYEQYF.

A note on this clonotype: For a library built for alpha chains, this beta chain is a stray read; little rests on its size. The chain carries TRBV5-1 and TRBJ2-5, with 7 bases matching TRBD1. Looked up from germline, CDR1 is SGHRS and CDR2 is YFSETQ. V lost 4 bases and J lost 4; bases outside the gene matches: 4. The CDR3 has 13 residues. Written as DNA, the CDR3 is TGCGCCAGCAGCCGGGACAGCTTAGAGACCCAGTACTTC. Its protein is CASSRDSLETQYF.

Worth noting for this clonotype: This beta chain is off target for a library built for alpha chains, so its abundance means little. V and J are TRBV7-8 and TRBJ2-2, with a weak D call TRBD2 (5 bases). V was shortened by 8 bases and J by 4 bases, with 5 bases between the two germline ends. CDR3 length: 11 residues. Germline values: CDR1 SGHVS, CDR2 FQNEAQ. Here the CDR3 DNA reads TGTGCCAGCGAGGGCACCGGGGAGCTGTTTTTT. Its protein is CASEGTGELFF.

On this clonotype itself: This beta chain came through as a stray read in a library set up for alpha chains, and its size says little. V gene TRBV18 combines with J gene TRBJ2-2, with TRBD1 as a possible D gene (5 bases). Deletions cut 3 bases from V and 0 bases from J, with 14 bases between. CDR3 length: 17 amino acids. The germline V gene encodes CDR1 KGHSH and CDR2 LQKENI. DNA for the CDR3: TGTGCCAGCTCACCGTTCTGGGGCAGGGCGAACACCGGGGAGCTGTTTTTT. Translation: CASSPFWGRANTGELFF.

A word on this clonotype: Since the library was made to target alpha chains, this beta chain is a stray read and its abundance is not meaningful. The genes are TRBV29-1 and TRBJ2-3, with TRBD1 matching 9 bases. The J segment lost 3 bases and the V segment lost 6 bases, leaving 4 bases of the junction unmatched. Per germline, CDR1 SQVTM and CDR2 ANQGSEA. This CDR3 is 13 amino acids long. CDR3 loop: CSVGTGYTDTQYF. The CDR3 bases are TGCAGCGTCGGGACAGGGTATACAGATACGCAGTATTTT.

About this clonotype: The library was built for alpha chains, so this beta chain is an off-target read and its size means little. J is TRBJ2-1 and V is TRBV29-1; D assignment may be TRBD1 or TRBD2 (5 bases each). CDR1 SQVTM and CDR2 ANQGSEA come from the germline V gene. V shed 3 bases and J shed 2 bases, with 11 bases lying between them. The CDR3 loop spans 14 amino acids. The DNA of the CDR3 is TGCAGCGTTGAGACCGGGGACGCCTACAATGAGCAGTTCTTC. This translates into CSVETGDAYNEQFF.

The count of this clonotype is one. The library was designed around alpha chains, so this beta chain is a stray read whose abundance carries little weight. CDR3 DNA: TGTGCCACCAGCTCAGCGGGGGCTAATGTGGATACGCAGTATTTT. Amino acids: CATSSAGANVDTQYF. V is TRBV24-1 and J is TRBJ2-3, with TRBD2 identical over 8 bases. The CDR3 loop spans 15 amino acids. V trimming: 7 bases; J trimming: 6 bases; junction bases outside the gene matches: 11. CDR1 KGHDR and CDR2 SFDVKD come from the germline V gene.

As concerns this clonotype: This beta chain represents an off-target read in a library built for alpha chains; its size is of limited meaning. V usage is TRBV2 and J usage is TRBJ2-3, with 12 bases aligning to TRBD2. Germline V gene sequence: CDR1 SNHLY, CDR2 FYNNEI. This CDR3 comprises 16 residues. Germline trimming cut 6 bases from V and 2 bases from J; bases unmatched to any gene: 6. CDR3 loop: CASSATSGGSTDTQYF. For the CDR3, the DNA is TGTGCCAGCAGCGCGACTAGCGGGGGTTCCACAGATACGCAGTATTTT.

This clonotype was recorded a few times. The size of this beta chain means little, since it is a stray read in a library made for alpha chains. The chain uses TRBV5-1 and TRBJ1-1; TRBD1 matches at 8 bases. V lost 4 bases and J lost 1; bases outside the gene matches: 9. The CDR3 sequence is 16 residues long. Germline V gene sequence: CDR1 SGHRS, CDR2 YFSETQ. CDR3 sequence: CASSQDRVSWNTEAFF. The CDR3, as DNA: TGCGCCAGCAGCCAGGACAGGGTTTCTTGGAACACTGAAGCTTTCTTT. Together with reference TRBV5-1 and TRBJ1-1, the CDR3 gives the full variable domain: KAGVTQTPRYLIKTRGQQVTLSCSPISGHRSVSWYQQTPGQGLQFLFEYFSETQRNKGNFPGRFSGRQFSNSRSEMNVSTLELGDSALYLCASSQDRVSWNTEAFFGQGTRLTVV.

A word on this clonotype: Little can be read into the size of this beta chain, an off-target read in a library designed for alpha chains. The rearrangement joins TRBV27 to TRBJ2-1, with D perhaps TRBD2 (6 bases). Trimming removed 3 bases from V and 3 bases from J, with 9 bases in between. The CDR3 consists of 14 residues. Germline CDR1 reads MNHEY; CDR2 reads SMNVEV (reference sequence). The CDR3 region is CASSLGGSYNEQFF. In DNA, the CDR3 is TGTGCCAGCAGTTTGGGGGGTAGCTACAATGAGCAGTTCTTC.